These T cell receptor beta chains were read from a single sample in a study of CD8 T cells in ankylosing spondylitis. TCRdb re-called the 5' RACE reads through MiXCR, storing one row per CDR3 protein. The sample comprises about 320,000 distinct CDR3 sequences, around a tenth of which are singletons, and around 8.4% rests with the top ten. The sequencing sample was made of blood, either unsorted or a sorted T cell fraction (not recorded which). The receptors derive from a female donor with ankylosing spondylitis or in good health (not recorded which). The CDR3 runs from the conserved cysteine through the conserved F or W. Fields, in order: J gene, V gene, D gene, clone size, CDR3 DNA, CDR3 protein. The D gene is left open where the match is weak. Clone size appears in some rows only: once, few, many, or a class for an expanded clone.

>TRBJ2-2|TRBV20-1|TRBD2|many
TGCAGTGCCTTGTCAGCGGGAGATCACACCGGGGAGCTGTTTTTT
CSALSAGDHTGELFF
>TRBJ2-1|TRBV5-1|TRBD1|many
TGCGCCAGCAGCTTGGATCGACAGGGTATTGGTGAGCAGTTCTTC
CASSLDRQGIGEQFF
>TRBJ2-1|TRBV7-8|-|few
TGTGCCAGTCACCCCGGCAGCTCCTACAATGAGCAGTTCTTC
CASHPGSSYNEQFF
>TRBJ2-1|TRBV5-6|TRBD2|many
TGTGCCAGCAGACCCGGACTAGCGGGGGGGAATAATGAGCAGTTCTTC
CASRPGLAGGNNEQFF
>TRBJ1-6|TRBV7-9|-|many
TGTGCCAGCAGCTTAGGAGATTTTAATTCACCCCTCCACTTT
CASSLGDFNSPLHF
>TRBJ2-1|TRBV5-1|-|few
TGCGCCAGCAGCTCCGAGGGTCCAAACAATGAGCAGTTCTTC
CASSSEGPNNEQFF
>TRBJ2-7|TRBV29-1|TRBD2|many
TGCAGCGTTGAACAGGGAGGGCATGTTAGGTACTTC
CSVEQGGHVRYF
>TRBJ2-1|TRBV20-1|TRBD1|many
TGCAGTGCTAGGGAATTTGACAGGGTCAGGATTTATGAGCAGTTCTTC
CSAREFDRVRIYEQFF
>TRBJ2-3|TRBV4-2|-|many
TGTGCCAGCAGCCAAGACGGGCTAGCAGTGGGCACAGATACGCAGTATTTT
CASSQDGLAVGTDTQYF
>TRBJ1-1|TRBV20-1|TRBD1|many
TGCAGTGCTAGGGAAGGGACAGGGAACACTGAAGCTTTCTTT
CSAREGTGNTEAFF
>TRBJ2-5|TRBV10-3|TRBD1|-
TGTGCCATCAGTGAGAGGGGGACAGGGACGGAGACCCAGTACTTC
CAISERGTGTETQYF
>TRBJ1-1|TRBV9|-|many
TGTGCCAGCAGCGCCAGCCAGGGGCGGACTGAAGCTTTCTTT
CASSASQGRTEAFF
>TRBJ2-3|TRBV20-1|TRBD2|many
TGCAGTGCTAGAGATCTCCGGACTAGCGGGAGCCGGGATACGCAGTATTTT
CSARDLRTSGSRDTQYF
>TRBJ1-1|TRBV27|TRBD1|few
TGTGCCAGCAGTCTGAGACAGGGAAGGACTGAAGCTTTCTTT
CASSLRQGRTEAFF
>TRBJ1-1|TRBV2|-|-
TGTGCCAGCAGCCCAGCGGTCGCAGCTTTCTTT
CASSPAVAAFF
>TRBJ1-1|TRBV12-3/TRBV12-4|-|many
TGTGCCAGCAGTTTAGGCCGGGGGAACACTGAAGCTTTCTTT
CASSLGRGNTEAFF
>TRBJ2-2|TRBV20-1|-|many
TGCAGTGCTAGTCCCACGAACACCGGGGAGCTGTTTTTT
CSASPTNTGELFF
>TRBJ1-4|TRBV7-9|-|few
TGTGCCAGCAGCTTAGATTACGGGGGAGAAAGGGAAAAACTGTTTTTT
CASSLDYGGEREKLFF
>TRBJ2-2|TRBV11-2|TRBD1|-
TGTGCCAGCAGCCCGACAGGGGGCGAAGTATACACCGGGGAGCTGTTTTTT
CASSPTGGEVYTGELFF
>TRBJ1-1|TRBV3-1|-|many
TGTGCCAGCAGCCGATCCGAGACGTCGCGAGCTGAAGCTTTCTTT
CASSRSETSRAEAFF
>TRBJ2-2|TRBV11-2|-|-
TGTGCCAGCAGCTCTGGGTTGCCCTCCACCGGGGAGCTGTTTTTT
CASSSGLPSTGELFF
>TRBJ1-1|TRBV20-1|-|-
TGCAGTGCGAGTGGGCGGGCCGGGAGGGACACTGAAGCTTTCTTT
CSASGRAGRDTEAFF
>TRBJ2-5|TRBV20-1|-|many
TGCAGTGCTAGAGGAGGGGATTGGTACCAAGAGACCCAGTACTTC
CSARGGDWYQETQYF
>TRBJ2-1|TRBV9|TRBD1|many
TGTGCCAGCAGCTTGAACCGGGACAGTCAGTTCTTC
CASSLNRDSQFF
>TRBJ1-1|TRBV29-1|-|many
TGCAGCACCCGGGGTGTTCACATGAACGTAAACACTGAAGCTTTCTTT
CSTRGVHMNVNTEAFF
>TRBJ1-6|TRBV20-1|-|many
TGCAGTGCTAGTACCAACCCAGGTTCACCCCTCCACTTT
CSASTNPGSPLHF
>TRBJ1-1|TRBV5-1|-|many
TGCGCCAGCAGCTTGCAAAATCCGAGAACTGAAGCTTTCTTT
CASSLQNPRTEAFF
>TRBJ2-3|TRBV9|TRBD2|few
TGTGCCAGCAGCCAGGGTAGCGGGAGGGCAGATACGCAGTATTTT
CASSQGSGRADTQYF
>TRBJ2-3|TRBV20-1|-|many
TGCAACCTGAGGGTAGATAAAGATACGCAGTATTTT
CNLRVDKDTQYF
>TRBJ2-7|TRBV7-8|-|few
TGTGCCAGCAGCCAGCAGGGAGCCGCCTACGAGCAGTACTTC
CASSQQGAAYEQYF
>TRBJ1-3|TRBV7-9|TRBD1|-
TGTGCCAGCAGGGATACAGGGGCTGGAAACACCATATATTTT
CASRDTGAGNTIYF
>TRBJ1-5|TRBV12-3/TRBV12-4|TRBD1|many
TGTGCCAGCAGTAGGACAGGGGGCGGTCAGCCCCAGCATTTT
CASSRTGGGQPQHF
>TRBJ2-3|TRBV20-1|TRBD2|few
TGCAGTGCTAGACTGGCTAGCGGGGGGCCGGGAGATACGCAGTATTTT
CSARLASGGPGDTQYF
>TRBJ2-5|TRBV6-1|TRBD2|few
TGTGCCAGCAGTGAAGTAAAGCGGGAGGCGGTCCTGCAAGAGACCCAGTACTTC
CASSEVKREAVLQETQYF
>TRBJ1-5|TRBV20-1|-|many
TGCAGTGCTCAATCGGGGGCGGGAGATCAGCCCCAGCATTTT
CSAQSGAGDQPQHF
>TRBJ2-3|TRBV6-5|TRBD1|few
TGTGCCAGCAGTTACTCTAAGGACAGGGGCACAGATACGCAGTATTTT
CASSYSKDRGTDTQYF
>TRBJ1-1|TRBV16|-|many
TGTGCCAGCACCTTACAGTGGGGGAAGAACACTGAAGCTTTCTTT
CASTLQWGKNTEAFF
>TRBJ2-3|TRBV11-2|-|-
TGTGCCAGCAGCCCCGGGACTCTCAGCCGTACGCAGTATTTT
CASSPGTLSRTQYF
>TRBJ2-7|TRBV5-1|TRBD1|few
TGCGCCAGCAGCTTGGAAGGGGGCGATCCCTACGAGCAGTACTTC
CASSLEGGDPYEQYF
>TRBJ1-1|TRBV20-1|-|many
TGCAGTGCTAGAGCAACGGGGGGATACACTGAAGCTTTCTTT
CSARATGGYTEAFF